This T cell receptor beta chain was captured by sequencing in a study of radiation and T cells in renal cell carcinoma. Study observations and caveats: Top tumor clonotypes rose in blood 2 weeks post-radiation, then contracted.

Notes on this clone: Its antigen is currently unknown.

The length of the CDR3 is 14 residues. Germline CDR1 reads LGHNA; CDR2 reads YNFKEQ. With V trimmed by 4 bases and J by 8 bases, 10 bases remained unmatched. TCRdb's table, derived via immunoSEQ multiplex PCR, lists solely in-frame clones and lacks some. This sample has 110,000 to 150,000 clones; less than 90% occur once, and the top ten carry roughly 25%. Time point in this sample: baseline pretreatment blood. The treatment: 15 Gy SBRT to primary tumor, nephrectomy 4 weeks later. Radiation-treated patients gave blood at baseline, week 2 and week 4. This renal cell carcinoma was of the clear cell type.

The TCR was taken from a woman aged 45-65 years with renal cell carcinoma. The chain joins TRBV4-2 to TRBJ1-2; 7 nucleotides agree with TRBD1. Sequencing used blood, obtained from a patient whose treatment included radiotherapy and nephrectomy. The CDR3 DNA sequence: TGTGCCAGCAGCCGAGAAGTTACAGGGGACGGCTACACCTTC. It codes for CASSREVTGDGYTF.